The clone carrying this T cell receptor (beta chain) was observed once. Its antigen is not known. These data originate in a study of T cell responses to AZD1222 COVID-19 vaccine. Study-wide results and caveats: Across spike, vaccine-associated CD4 TCRs were found, dominant at 160-218 and 743-854. Researchers took repertoire samples only after the peak T cell response had come. Baseline seropositivity occurred in only a handful of AZD1222 recipients.

The data were produced by immunoSEQ multiplex PCR, yet TCRdb's version contains in-frame clones alone and is incomplete. The sample contains about 130,000 clones, 85% to 95% of which appear only once. Trimming cost V 6 bases and J 3 bases, with 14 bases left between them. Germline V gene data show CDR1 as MNHEY and CDR2 as SMNVEV (reference sequence). The CDR3 consists of 14 residues. The receptor was isolated from an adult in good health. Material: peripheral blood, obtained on day 0 of AZD1222 vaccination. V usage is TRBV27 and J usage is TRBJ1-1, with a weak D call TRBD1 (6 bases). Here the CDR3 DNA reads TGTGCCAGCAGGTCAGGACAGTTATACACTGAAGCTTTCTTT. It yields the protein CASRSGQLYTEAFF.